This T cell receptor beta chain was observed in a study of CD4 T cell repertoires in COVID-19. Notes on the study in general: Some SARS-CoV-2 clonotypes, between 7 and 25%, recurred in SARS-CoV and/or HKU1 cultures. Sharing of several most expanded SARS-CoV-2-reactive clonotypes across memory subsets suggested intraclonal diversification.

Details on this clone: What it binds is not known. An end of the junction differs from the germline gene, which may be a read error.

TCRdb's table, derived via immunoSEQ multiplex PCR, lists solely in-frame clones and lacks some. The sample carries some 71,000 clones, around 82% recorded once. CDR1 is KGHDR and CDR2 is SFDVKD in the germline V gene. CDR3 length equals 13 residues. Samples came from patients recovered from mild-to-severe COVID-19. These memory T cells were uncultured and sequenced directly after ex vivo isolation. V and J are TRBV24-1 and TRBJ2-1, with unresolved D. The source of this sequence is a human donor who had COVID-19. The sample in question was CD4+ T cells from peripheral blood, obtained after recovery from COVID-19. CDR3 in DNA: TGTGCCACCAGCGACGGGTATTACACTGAGCAGTTCTTC. Translated: CATSDGYYTEQFF.